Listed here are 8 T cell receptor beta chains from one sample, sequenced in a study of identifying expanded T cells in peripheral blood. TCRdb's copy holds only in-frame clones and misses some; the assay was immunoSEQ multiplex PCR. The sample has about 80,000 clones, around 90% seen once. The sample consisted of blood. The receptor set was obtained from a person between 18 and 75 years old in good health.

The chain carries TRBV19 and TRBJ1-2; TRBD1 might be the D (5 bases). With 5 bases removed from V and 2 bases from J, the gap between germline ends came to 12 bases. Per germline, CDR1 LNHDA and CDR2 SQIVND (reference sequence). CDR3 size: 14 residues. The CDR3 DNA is TGTGCCAGTAGTGGGGACGGCCCAAACTATGGCTACACCTTC. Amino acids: CASSGDGPNYGYTF.

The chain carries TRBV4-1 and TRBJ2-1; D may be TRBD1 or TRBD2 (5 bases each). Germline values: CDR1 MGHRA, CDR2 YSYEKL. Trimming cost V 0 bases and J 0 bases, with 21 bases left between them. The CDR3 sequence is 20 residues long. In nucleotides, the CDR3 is TGCGCCAGCAGCCAAGAAAGAGGGGAGAAAGCCTCGAGCTCCTACAATGAGCAGTTCTTC. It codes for CASSQERGEKASSSYNEQFF.

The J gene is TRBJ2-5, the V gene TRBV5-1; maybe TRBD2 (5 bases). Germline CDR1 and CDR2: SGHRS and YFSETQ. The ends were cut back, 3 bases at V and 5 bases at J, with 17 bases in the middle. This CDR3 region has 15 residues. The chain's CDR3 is CASSSGSQVGETQYF. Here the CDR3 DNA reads TGCGCCAGCAGCTCGGGGAGCCAAGTAGGGGAGACCCAGTACTTC.

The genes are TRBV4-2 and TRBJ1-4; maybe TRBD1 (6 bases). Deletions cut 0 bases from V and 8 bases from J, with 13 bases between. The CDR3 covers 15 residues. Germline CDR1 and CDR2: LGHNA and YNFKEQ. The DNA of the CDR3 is TGTGCCAGCAGCCAAGATTGGGGGCAAACCGAAAAACTGTTTTTT. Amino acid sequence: CASSQDWGQTEKLFF.

The CDR3 spells CASSPRTGRNIQYF. CDR3 nucleotides: TGTGCCAGCAGCCCCCGGACAGGGAGAAACATTCAGTACTTC. V is TRBV5-4 and J is TRBJ2-4; 8 nucleotides line up with TRBD1. Germline loops: CDR1 SGHNT, CDR2 YYREEE (reference sequence). Trimming at V came to 4 bases and at J to 6 bases, leaving 6 bases not matched to a gene. CDR3 length: 14 amino acids.

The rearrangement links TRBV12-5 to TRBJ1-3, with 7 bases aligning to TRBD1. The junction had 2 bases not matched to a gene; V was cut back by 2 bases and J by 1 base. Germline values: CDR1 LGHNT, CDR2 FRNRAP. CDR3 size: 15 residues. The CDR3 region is CASGLNRGSGNTIYF. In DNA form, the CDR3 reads TGTGCTAGTGGTTTGAACAGGGGTTCTGGAAACACCATATATTTT.

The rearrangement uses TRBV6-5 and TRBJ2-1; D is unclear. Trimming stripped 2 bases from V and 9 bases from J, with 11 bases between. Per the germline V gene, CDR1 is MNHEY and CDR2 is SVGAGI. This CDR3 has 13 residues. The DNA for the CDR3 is TGTGCCAGCAGTTACAGGGCGCACGTTGAGCAGTTCTTC. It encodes CASSYRAHVEQFF.

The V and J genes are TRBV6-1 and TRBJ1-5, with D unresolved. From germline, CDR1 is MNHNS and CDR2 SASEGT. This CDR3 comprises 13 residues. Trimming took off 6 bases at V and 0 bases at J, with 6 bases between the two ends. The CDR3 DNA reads TGTGCCAGCAGACCCTTTAGCAATCAGCCCCAGCATTTT. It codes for CASRPFSNQPQHF.